Presented here are 18 T cell receptor beta chains from one specimen sequenced in a study of T cell responses to AZD1222 COVID-19 vaccine. The protocol was immunoSEQ multiplex PCR, while the TCRdb copy is restricted to in-frame clones and leaves out a portion. Of 100,000 to 150,000 clones listed, 75% to 85% are singletons. Sequencing used peripheral blood, obtained 28 days after the second dose of the MenACWY control vaccine. Receptor source: an adult who received the MenACWY meningococcal vaccine as a control.

The rearrangement links TRBV11-2 to TRBJ2-1; unclear D gene. Germline CDR1 SGHAT, CDR2 FQNNGV. The CDR3 runs 11 residues. V lost 5 bases and J lost 11, with 10 bases in between. In nucleotides, the CDR3 is TGTGCCAGCAGCCCTGCCCGGAAGCAGTTCTTC. Translation: CASSPARKQFF.

The V gene is TRBV5-6, the J gene TRBJ1-2; 7 nucleotides align to TRBD1. Germline CDR1 SGHDT, CDR2 YYEEEE. CDR3 size: 14 residues. Trimming cost V 4 bases and J 2 bases; bases outside gene matches: 5. The CDR3, as DNA: TGTGCCAGCAGCCAAGGGACAGCCAACTATGGCTACACCTTC. Its translation is CASSQGTANYGYTF.

This chain uses TRBV29-1 with TRBJ1-1; TRBD1 matches 7 bases. Germline V CDR1 and CDR2: SQVTM, ANQGSEA. The CDR3 sequence is 12 residues long. V trimming: 6 bases; J trimming: 4 bases; junction bases outside the gene matches: 5. Written as DNA, the CDR3 is TGCAGCGTCAACAGGGGTTCCACTGAAGCTTTCTTT. Encoded protein: CSVNRGSTEAFF.

V gene TRBV9 combines with J gene TRBJ2-1; 10 bases agree with TRBD2. Unmatched junction bases numbered 9, after V lost 6 bases and J lost 6 bases. This CDR3 region has 15 residues. Germline-derived CDR1 and CDR2 are SGDLS and YYNGEE. CDR3 in amino acids: CASTLGASGGNEQFF. CDR3 coding DNA: TGTGCCAGCACACTGGGGGCTAGCGGGGGCAATGAGCAGTTCTTC.

The table lists this clone with a count of one. The rearrangement joins TRBV6-2 or TRBV6-3 to TRBJ2-7; either TRBD1 or TRBD2 may fit D (5 bases each). Germline CDR1 reads MNHEY; CDR2 reads SVGEGT. The CDR3 covers 14 residues. V lost 6 bases and J 3 bases, leaving 15 bases between the germline ends. The CDR3 region has the DNA TGTGCCAGCAGCCCGGGGACGGATTTCTACGAGCAGTACTTC. As protein: CASSPGTDFYEQYF.

This chain uses TRBV7-5 with TRBJ2-1; TRBD2 is the table's D call and was not checked against the DNA. TRBV7-5 corresponds to a pseudogene. The CDR3 consists of 17 residues. The CDR3 sequence is CVRSFRADRSSYNEQFF. The CDR3 DNA reads as TGTGTCAGAAGCTTCAGAGCGGACCGGAGCTCCTACAATGAGCAGTTCTTC.

The V call is TRBV5-1, the J call TRBJ2-2; 11 bases are a match to TRBD2. The germline CDR1 and CDR2 sequences are SGHRS and YFSETQ. The CDR3 has 18 residues. V was clipped by 0 bases and J by 1 base; unmatched bases: 5. The CDR3: CASSLGRLAGRNTGELFF. CDR3 DNA: TGCGCCAGCAGCTTGGGGAGACTAGCGGGGCGGAACACCGGGGAGCTGTTTTTT.

The V gene is TRBV5-4, the J gene TRBJ1-4, with a weak D call TRBD1 (5 bases). Germline V gives CDR1 SGHNT, CDR2 YYREEE (reference sequence). This CDR3 has 16 residues. Trimming took off 4 bases at V and 0 bases at J, with 13 bases between the two ends. CDR3 protein: CASSTNGAATNEKLFF. The CDR3, as DNA: TGTGCCAGCAGCACCAATGGGGCAGCAACTAATGAAAAACTGTTTTTT.

The chain couples TRBV5-1 to TRBJ2-1; tentative D call: TRBD2 (6 bases). In germline, CDR1 is SGHRS, CDR2 YFSETQ. Between the trimmed V and J ends, which lost 6 bases and 4 bases, there was a span of 17 bases. The CDR3 contains 15 residues. CDR3 coding DNA: TGCGCCAGCAAGTCAAGGGGCGGGGATTACAATGAGCAGTTCTTC. Protein sequence: CASKSRGGDYNEQFF.

This rearrangement joins TRBV11-3 to TRBJ2-7; 11 bases match TRBD2. J was trimmed by 0 bases and V by 1 base; bases with no gene match: 14. Germline V gene data show CDR1 as SGHNT and CDR2 as YENEEA. The CDR3 spans 20 residues. This CDR3 is CASSLGGPGLAVGGSYEQYF. The CDR3, as DNA: TGTGCCAGCAGCTTAGGAGGGCCGGGACTAGCGGTTGGGGGCTCCTACGAGCAGTACTTC.

The rearrangement links TRBV7-9 to TRBJ1-5; D is perhaps TRBD1 (5 bases). The germline V gene has CDR1 SEHNR and CDR2 FQNEAQ (reference sequence). The V and J ends lost 1 base and 9 bases respectively, with 10 bases between them. The CDR3 contains 13 residues. The CDR3 sequence: CASSLGEGRPQHF. CDR3 bases: TGTGCCAGCAGCTTAGGTGAGGGGAGGCCCCAGCATTTT.

The rearrangement links TRBV6-4 to TRBJ2-3; TRBD1 matches 7 bases. The CDR3 runs to 14 residues. CDR1 and CDR2 from the germline V gene are MRHNA and SNTAGT. V trimming: 4 bases; J trimming: 6 bases; junction bases outside the gene matches: 7. The CDR3 reads CASSADRVSDTQYF. The CDR3 region has the DNA TGTGCCAGCAGTGCCGACAGGGTCTCGGATACGCAGTATTTT.

The J gene is TRBJ1-3, the V gene TRBV7-2; D not resolved. V lost 1 base, J lost 0 bases, and 10 bases lay in between. The CDR3 length is 16 residues. The germline V gene has CDR1 SGHTA and CDR2 FQGNSA. Written as DNA, the CDR3 is TGTGCCAGCAGCTTAGAGGTCACACTCTCTGGAAACACCATATATTTT. Translating gives CASSLEVTLSGNTIYF.

This chain joins TRBV3-1 (or the pseudogene TRBV3-2) and TRBJ2-5; the D gene could be TRBD1 or TRBD2 (6 bases each). This CDR3 is built from 16 residues. Trimming took off 3 bases at V and 7 bases at J, with 21 bases between the two ends. Germline CDR1 is LGHDT and CDR2 is YNNKEL (reference sequence). CDR3 coding DNA: TGTGCCAGCAGCCAGGGGGCGACTAGTGTGCGCGGGACCCAGTACTTC. Translating gives CASSQGATSVRGTQYF.

J is TRBJ2-3 and V is TRBV5-1, with 9 bases fitting TRBD1. CDR1 is SGHRS and CDR2 is YFSETQ in the germline V gene. The CDR3 sequence is 18 residues long. J lost 6 bases, V lost 3 bases, and 17 bases had no gene match. The CDR3 region is CASSYGQGTFSSTDTQYF. The DNA for the CDR3 is TGCGCCAGCAGCTACGGACAGGGGACGTTCTCTTCGACGGATACGCAGTATTTT.

The sample holds a few counts of this clone. The V gene is TRBV7-9, the J gene TRBJ1-1; D is possibly TRBD1 (5 bases). Trimming removed 5 bases from V and 5 bases from J, with 15 bases in between. Germline loops: CDR1 SEHNR, CDR2 FQNEAQ (reference sequence). CDR3 length: 14 amino acids. The chain's CDR3 is CASSRPGGTTEAFF. In nucleotides, the CDR3 is TGTGCCAGCAGCCGACCCGGGGGGACGACTGAAGCTTTCTTT. Full variable domain (missing parts from reference TRBV7-9 and TRBJ1-1): DTGVSQNPRHKITKRGQNVTFRCDPISEHNRLYWYRQTLGQGPEFLTYFQNEAQLEKSRLLSDRFSAERPKGSFSTLEIQRTEQGDSAMYLCASSRPGGTTEAFFGQGTRLTVV.

The table lists this clone with a count of one. V gene TRBV24-1 combines with J gene TRBJ1-1; TRBD1 is a possible D gene (6 bases). The CDR3 contains 15 residues. Germline lookup yields CDR1 KGHDR and CDR2 SFDVKD. The V and J ends lost 7 bases and 0 bases respectively, with 14 bases between them. The CDR3 region is CATRGAGALNTEAFF. The DNA of the CDR3 is TGTGCCACCAGGGGGGCAGGCGCCTTGAACACTGAAGCTTTCTTT.

The table lists this clone with a count of one. The V gene is TRBV5-1, the J gene TRBJ2-5; 9 nucleotides line up with TRBD1. V shed 4 bases, J shed 4 bases, and the junction held 5 bases outside the gene matches. The germline gives CDR1 SGHRS, CDR2 YFSETQ. This CDR3 has 14 amino acids. The CDR3 loop is CASSLGQGRETQYF. The CDR3 DNA follows: TGCGCCAGCAGCCTGGGACAGGGTAGAGAGACCCAGTACTTC.